The 5 T cell receptor beta chains in this list originate from one sample, sequenced in a study of vaccination and CD4 T cells after COVID-19. These receptors' targets are unknown. Treatment indicated: approximately 11-day PBMC culture with coronavirus spike peptide pools or control peptides (ViraFEST assay). Once obtained from cultured CD4+ T cells, the DNA was sequenced using the Oncomine TCR Beta short-read assay. TCRdb analysed the PCR reads with MiXCR anew, one entry per CDR3 protein. The repertoire includes 15,000 to 20,000 distinct CDR3 sequences, 51% of them detected once, and around 9.6% sits in the top ten. Sequenced material: CD4+ T cells from blood, cultured in vitro, taken before SARS-CoV-2 vaccination. The receptors come from a human donor who had recovered from COVID-19.

V is TRBV11-2 and J is TRBJ2-7, with D perhaps given as TRBD1 or TRBD2 (5 bases each). V was trimmed by 2 bases and J by 2 bases, leaving 10 bases between them. CDR1 is SGHAT, CDR2 FQNNGV, per germline. CDR3 length equals 14 residues. The chain's CDR3 is CASSLRADTYEQYF. Here the CDR3 DNA reads TGTGCCAGCAGCTTACGAGCGGACACCTACGAGCAGTACTTC.

The rearrangement uses TRBV20-1 and TRBJ2-3, with 9 bases identical to TRBD2. The CDR3 is made up of 16 amino acids. Germline CDR1 is DFQATT and CDR2 is SNEGSKA (reference sequence). V gave up 0 bases and J gave up 1 base; unmatched junction bases: 5. CDR3 residues: CSARDLRTSGTDTQYF. In DNA form, the CDR3 reads TGCAGTGCTAGAGACCTCCGGACTAGCGGCACAGATACGCAGTATTTT.

This clonotype turned up a few times. V usage is TRBV7-9 and J usage is TRBJ1-1; the D is unclear. The V gene's germline CDR1 is SEHNR and CDR2 FQNEAQ (reference sequence). The CDR3 is 11 residues long. With 4 bases removed from V and 6 bases from J, the gap between germline ends came to 6 bases. The CDR3 DNA is TGTGCCAGCAGCTCTGCAGCTGAAGCTTTCTTT. It codes for CASSSAAEAFF.

The V and J genes are TRBV18 and TRBJ1-2; TRBD1 is a possible D gene (6 bases). Between the trimmed V and J ends, which lost 3 bases and 5 bases, there was a span of 10 bases. The CDR3 totals 13 residues. The germline gives CDR1 KGHSH, CDR2 LQKENI. Written as DNA, the CDR3 is TGTGCCAGCTCACCTAACAGGGCGTATGGCTACACCTTC. It is translated as CASSPNRAYGYTF.

The V gene is TRBV5-4, the J gene TRBJ2-5; 12 bases align to TRBD2. Per the germline V gene, CDR1 is SGHNT and CDR2 is YYREEE (reference sequence). The CDR3 totals 16 residues. The V and J ends lost 2 bases and 3 bases, in that order; junction bases with no gene match: 5. CDR3 DNA sequence: TGTGCCAGCAGCTTTCCTAGCGGGAGGGCTGAAGAGACCCAGTACTTC. The encoded protein is CASSFPSGRAEETQYF.